What follows is one TCR beta chain and its context. Its specific antigen is unknown. No base quality information exists; no much larger clone differs at one position. The record originates from a study of shared clonotypes between healthy human individuals (dated by TCRdb to between 2020 and 2021). Background on the whole study: The cohort comprised a couple of women and three men aged 18 to 49 years. For each donor, CD4 naive and CD4 memory were each given three plates, CD8 naive was given two plates, and CD8 memory was given one plate. To estimate repertoire size and how much clonotype sharing occurs between individuals, the study deeply sequenced the blood TCR repertoires of roughly 5 healthy adults. To increase sequencing depth and limit assay-specific biases, TCR repertoire library preparation and sequencing were carried out by different laboratories using diverse techniques. Leukapheresis yielded between about 0.85 and 9.5 billion PBMCs per donor. Paper-wide results and their limitations: When several donors were compared, the shared fraction of clonotypes was 5% to 6.5% for naive CD4, around 4% for naive CD8, 2% to 2.5% for memory CD4, and less than 0.45% for memory CD8. Based on pairwise subsampling, the degree of clonotype sharing among donors was expected to be affected by sequencing depth. Because the study included a small number of donors, the genetic and exposure-history diversity represented was limited. Clonotypes shared by all four sorted-subset donors showed higher generation probabilities than non-shared clonotypes. Naive subsets generally had larger estimated clonotype richness than memory subsets. Rarefaction of sorted-subset datasets indicated incomplete sequencing despite the large sequencing depth. Only blood was sampled, and tissue TCR repertoires likely differ from those in blood.

Using the deep immunoSEQ assay, multiplex PCR amplified TCR CDR3 regions from genomic DNA. Genomic DNA extracted from each cell subset was distributed evenly over all wells of several immunoSEQ 96-well plates, and each plate served as one replicate. For sorted subsets, about 220 ng of genomic DNA, equivalent to 25,000 to 30,000 T cell genomes, went into each replicate PCR. The purified libraries were quantified using a Qubit 3.0 fluorometer, sized with a Bioanalyzer 2100, and then quantified again using the KAPA Library Quantification kit. Every immunoSEQ 96-well plate was sequenced on a dedicated single-read 150-cycle Illumina NextSeq 550 flow cell. The original pipeline was this. The immunoSEQ output contained only junctional sequences without quality scores, so filtering could not match that applied to full-length reads. To assign V/J genes and CDR3, sequences were annotated against IMGT germline references using PyIR, a Python wrapper for IgBLAST v1.9. Reads were filtered out if the reads had weak V/J assignments (E-value above 1e-6), no CDR3, stop codons, out-of-frame junctions, or ambiguous translated residues. V3J clonotypes were defined as sequences sharing an identical inferred V gene, J gene, and CDR3 amino acid sequence. Percentage overlap between repertoires was computed as shared unique clonotypes divided by the size of the smaller repertoire. Repertoire richness was assessed with RTK rarefaction, the Chao1 estimator, and Recon v2.1 estimates of unobserved clonotypes. For all TCRbeta clonotypes obtained by the gDNA method from a few donors, generation probabilities were computed with OLGA. TCRdb carries this immuneACCESS record with in-frame sequences only. Its versions omit some clonotypes, under half of them owing to an unresolved V gene in the studies checked, with the rest unexplained. V and J calls and clone size are those listed in that table; D and trimming were worked out from the DNA. Across this sample there are about 2.1 million clones, with over 85% seen only once. Around 1.7% of the sample is held by the ten biggest clonotypes.

Trimming takes 8 bases from V and 0 bases from J, and the germline ends sit 17 bases apart. The CDR3 goes from the cysteine to the phenylalanine over 16 residues. Just the 48-base CDR3 DNA is kept, in frame starting at base 1. The germline V gene gives CDR1 as SGHTA and CDR2 as FQGTGA. CD8 naive samples were obtained by positive selection for CCR7 among CD45RO-negative cells, yielding a CD45RA+CCR7+ population from which TemRA cells were excluded. Healthy HIV-negative adults with no recently reported acute infections or vaccinations were included as donors. All donors were Caucasian adults living in Nashville, Tennessee, USA. After blood collection by leukapheresis, PBMCs were isolated using Ficoll-Histopaque density gradient centrifugation and then cryopreserved in the vapor phase of liquid nitrogen. Analytical flow cytometry was used to check the purity and quantity of every magnetically sorted T cell population. From each sorted fraction, genomic DNA was isolated and quantified by UV absorbance on a Nanodrop 2000c.

The source material was naive CD8+ T cells from PBMCs. The cell subset or site label on this specimen signifies: CD45RA+CCR7+. This sequence originates from a man in his late teens or twenties in good health. Some clones in this sample may be carry-over from other donors' samples. The V and J segments used are TRBV7-3 and TRBJ2-1; matching of 6 bases hints at TRBD2 as the D gene. The CDR3 sequence is CASWVSGGSSYNEQFF. In nucleotide form, the sequence is TGTGCCAGCTGGGTGAGTGGAGGGAGCTCCTACAATGAGCAGTTCTTC.